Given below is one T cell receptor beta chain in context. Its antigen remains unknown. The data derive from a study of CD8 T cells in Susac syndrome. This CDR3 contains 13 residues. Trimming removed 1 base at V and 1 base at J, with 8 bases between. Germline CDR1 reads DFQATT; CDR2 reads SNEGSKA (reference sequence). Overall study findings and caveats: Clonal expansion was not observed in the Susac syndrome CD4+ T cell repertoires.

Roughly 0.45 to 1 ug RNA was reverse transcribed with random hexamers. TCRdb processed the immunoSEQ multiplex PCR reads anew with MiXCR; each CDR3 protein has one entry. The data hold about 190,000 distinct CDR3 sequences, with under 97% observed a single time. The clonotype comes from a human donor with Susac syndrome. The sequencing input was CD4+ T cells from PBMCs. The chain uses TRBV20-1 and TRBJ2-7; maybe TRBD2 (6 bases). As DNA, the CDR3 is TGCAGTGCTAGAGCGGGGAGGTCCTACGAGCAGTACTTC. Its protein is CSARAGRSYEQYF.